These 21 T cell receptor beta chains originate from one sample sequenced in a study of cytomegalovirus exposure and HLA in healthy donors. 60 Vbeta and 13 Jbeta primers were used in PCR. Profiling relied on immunoSEQ multiplex PCR, and the TCRdb table lists in-frame clones only, not all of them. The sample includes roughly 120,000 clones, approximately 78% seen only once; the top ten take around 3.6%. The specimen sequenced was PBMCs. The receptors derive from a man aged 40-49 years in good health and CMV-seronegative.

The chain employs TRBV7-2 and TRBJ2-3; 12 nucleotides line up with TRBD2. The ends lost 5 bases at V and 2 bases at J; junction bases unmatched: 11. Germline-derived CDR1 and CDR2 are SGHTA and FQGNSA. The CDR3 is made up of 18 amino acids. CDR3 sequence: CASSPELLAGGVTDTQYF. CDR3 nucleotide sequence: TGTGCCAGCAGCCCGGAACTTCTAGCGGGGGGGGTCACAGATACGCAGTATTTT.

This clone has more than one count but fewer than ten. The chain combines TRBV27 with TRBJ2-7; D perhaps matches TRBD1 (5 bases). The V end was cut by 2 bases, the J end by 2 bases, with 13 bases between. This CDR3 is built from 15 residues. Germline CDR1 and CDR2: MNHEY and SMNVEV (reference sequence). In nucleotides, the CDR3 is TGTGCCAGCAGTTTAGCAGGGATAGTACCCTACGAGCAGTACTTC. Protein sequence: CASSLAGIVPYEQYF.

The CDR3 DNA is TGTGCCAGCAGCCAAGTTGGCAGGGCTCGCGGGGAGCTGTTTTTT. Translation gives CASSQVGRARGELFF. The J gene is TRBJ2-2, the V gene TRBV14, with D perhaps TRBD1 (5 bases). Trimming cost V 1 base and J 7 bases, with 13 bases left between them. From germline, CDR1 is SGHDN and CDR2 FVKESK. This CDR3 has 15 residues. The variable domain in full, with the rest retrieved from reference TRBV14 and TRBJ2-2, is EAGVTQFPSHSVIEKGQTVTLRCDPISGHDNLYWYRRVMGKEIKFLLHFVKESKQDESGMPNNRFLAERTGGTYSTLKVQPAELEDSGVYFCASSQVGRARGELFFGEGSRLTVL.

This clone came up a few times. V usage is TRBV5-5 and J usage is TRBJ2-7; D call uncertain. Germline CDR1 is SGHKS and CDR2 is YYEKEE (reference sequence). The V gene lost 0 bases and the J gene lost 5 bases, with 15 bases spanning the gap. The CDR3 extends over 15 amino acids. As DNA, the CDR3 is TGTGCCAGCAGCTTGGGGGCGTTAGATACACACGAGCAGTACTTC. It encodes CASSLGALDTHEQYF.

This clone appeared a few times. This chain connects TRBV11-2 to TRBJ2-5; TRBD1 matches 7 bases. The CDR3 runs to 15 residues. The trim removed 5 bases at V and 4 bases at J, leaving 10 bases unmatched. CDR1 is SGHAT and CDR2 is FQNNGV in the germline V gene. In nucleotides, the CDR3 is TGTGCCAGCAGCGAAACAGGGGTCAAAGGAGAGACCCAGTACTTC. Translating it yields CASSETGVKGETQYF.

The rearrangement links TRBV27 to TRBJ2-5, with D possibly TRBD2 on 5 matching bases. CDR3 size: 13 residues. Looked up from germline, CDR1 is MNHEY and CDR2 is SMNVEV (reference sequence). V shed 3 bases and J shed 3 bases, with 8 bases lying between them. As DNA, the CDR3 is TGTGCCAGCAGTTTGAGGGCAGAAGAGACCCAGTACTTC. It is translated as CASSLRAEETQYF.

The J gene is TRBJ1-5, the V gene TRBV2; a weak D match, TRBD1 (6 bases). Germline V gene data show CDR1 as SNHLY and CDR2 as FYNNEI. V was pared by 5 bases and J by 6 bases, with 17 bases between. This CDR3 has 15 amino acids. In nucleotides, the CDR3 is TGTGCCAGCAGTCCAAGGGGGGGGGAAGCTCAGCCCCAGCATTTT. It codes for CASSPRGGEAQPQHF.

The chain combines TRBV7-8 with TRBJ2-7; 7 bases line up with TRBD1. The CDR3 extends over 15 amino acids. Unmatched junction bases numbered 10, after V lost 1 base and J lost 7 bases. The germline V gene has CDR1 SGHVS and CDR2 FQNEAQ. CDR3 amino acids: CASSLGGGGVREQYF. CDR3 nucleotides: TGTGCCAGCAGCTTAGGAGGGGGCGGAGTTCGGGAGCAGTACTTC.

This chain connects TRBV7-9 to TRBJ1-1; a possible D gene is TRBD1 (6 bases). CDR1 is SEHNR and CDR2 is FQNEAQ in the germline V gene (reference sequence). Trimming removed 5 bases from V and 5 bases from J, with 18 bases in between. The CDR3 has 15 residues. The CDR3 DNA follows: TGTGCCAGCAGCAGCTTTACAGGGAAGGTGACTGAAGCTTTCTTT. Translated, it gives CASSSFTGKVTEAFF.

This chain links TRBV5-4 with TRBJ2-7, with TRBD1 identical over 9 bases. J lost 1 base, V lost 5 bases, and 10 bases had no gene match. Germline V gene data show CDR1 as SGHNT and CDR2 as YYREEE (reference sequence). This CDR3 comprises 16 residues. The CDR3: CASSPGGDRDSYEQYF. The DNA of the CDR3 is TGTGCCAGCAGTCCTGGAGGGGACAGGGATTCCTACGAGCAGTACTTC.

The chain joins TRBV28 to TRBJ2-7; TRBD1 matches at 9 bases. CDR1 and CDR2 from the germline V gene are MDHEN and SYDVKM. Trimming removed 7 bases from V and 2 bases from J; junction bases left unmatched: 9. The CDR3 totals 15 residues. The CDR3 loop is CASNMGQGITYEQYF. Written as DNA, the CDR3 is TGTGCCAGCAACATGGGACAGGGAATTACCTACGAGCAGTACTTC.

The chain couples TRBV4-3 to TRBJ2-2; D uncertain. V gave up 6 bases and J gave up 7 bases, with 9 bases separating them. Germline values: CDR1 LGHNA, CDR2 YSLEER. The CDR3 loop spans 12 amino acids. The CDR3 DNA follows: TGCGCCAGCAGTTTCGATAGCGGGGAGCTGTTTTTT. This gives the protein CASSFDSGELFF.

The chain joins TRBV7-2 to TRBJ1-3; 8 bases are a match to TRBD1. The CDR3 is made up of 15 amino acids. V lost 5 bases to trimming and J lost 4 bases; unmatched junction nucleotides: 7. The germline CDR1 and CDR2 sequences are SGHTA and FQGNSA. The CDR3 loop reads CASSTRQGYGNTIYF. The CDR3 DNA sequence: TGTGCCAGCAGCACCCGACAGGGGTACGGAAACACCATATATTTT.

The V call is TRBV7-9, the J call TRBJ1-2; the D gene is possibly TRBD1 (5 bases). Trimming stripped 1 base from V and 7 bases from J, with 13 bases between. Germline assignment: CDR1 SEHNR and CDR2 FQNEAQ (reference sequence). This CDR3 spans 14 amino acids. DNA of the CDR3: TGTGCCAGCAGCTTAGTGGAGGGGCAGGGTGGCTACACCTTC. It specifies CASSLVEGQGGYTF.

This clone was counted between two and nine times. This chain links TRBV11-2 with TRBJ2-2; D perhaps matches TRBD1 (6 bases). This CDR3 contains 16 residues. V was pared by 0 bases and J by 1 base, with 9 bases between. CDR1 and CDR2 (germline): SGHAT, FQNNGV. The CDR3 DNA reads TGTGCCAGCAGCTTAGAGGGGGCAAAGAACACCGGGGAGCTGTTTTTT. Protein sequence: CASSLEGAKNTGELFF.

The CDR3 nucleotides are TGTGCCAGCAGCTTAGGGTCCGGGGTCACTAATGAAAAACTGTTTTTT. Protein sequence: CASSLGSGVTNEKLFF. This sequence joins TRBV7-8 and TRBJ1-4; D not certain. Per germline, CDR1 SGHVS and CDR2 FQNEAQ. CDR3 length equals 16 residues. The V and J ends lost 1 base and 2 bases respectively, with 11 bases between them.

The chain carries TRBV19 and TRBJ2-1; 7 bases are a match to TRBD2. Germline values: CDR1 LNHDA, CDR2 SQIVND (reference sequence). This CDR3 has 14 residues. V was clipped by 7 bases and J by 6 bases; unmatched bases: 9. CDR3 DNA sequence: TGTGCCAGTAAGTCGACTAGCACCGTCAATGAGCAGTTCTTC. Amino acids: CASKSTSTVNEQFF.

This clone showed up just a few times. The V gene is TRBV7-8, the J gene TRBJ2-1; perhaps TRBD2 as D (7 bases). CDR3 length: 17 amino acids. V lost 1 base and J 2 bases, leaving 15 bases between the germline ends. Germline CDR1 is SGHVS and CDR2 is FQNEAQ. The CDR3 reads CASSLVGGGGTYNEQFF. DNA of the CDR3: TGTGCCAGCAGCTTAGTTGGCGGCGGGGGCACCTACAATGAGCAGTTCTTC.

This chain connects TRBV13 to TRBJ1-3; D gene unclear. Germline assignment: CDR1 PRHDT and CDR2 FYEKMQ (reference sequence). The V end lost 5 bases, the J end lost 1 base, and 21 bases lay between the germline ends. The CDR3 contains 18 residues. The CDR3 loop reads CASSQDTGPASSGNTIYF. The CDR3 region has the DNA TGTGCCAGCAGCCAGGATACCGGTCCTGCTTCATCTGGAAACACCATATATTTT. Full variable domain (missing parts from reference TRBV13 and TRBJ1-3): AAGVIQSPRHLIKEKRETATLKCYPIPRHDTVYWYQQGPGQDPQFLISFYEKMQSDKGSIPDRFSAQQFSDYHSELNMSSLELGDSALYFCASSQDTGPASSGNTIYFGEGSWLTVV.

The chain recombines TRBV19 with TRBJ2-5; TRBD1 matches 10 bases. Germline CDR1 reads LNHDA; CDR2 reads SQIVND (reference sequence). The CDR3 consists of 15 residues. The V segment lost 3 bases and the J segment 2 bases; nucleotides outside the gene matches: 3. This CDR3 reads CASSIWTGGQETQYF. The CDR3 bases are TGTGCCAGTAGTATTTGGACAGGGGGTCAAGAGACCCAGTACTTC.

This clone came up once. The rearrangement uses TRBV6-1 and TRBJ1-3; D unclear. Trimming cost V 0 bases and J 0 bases, with 12 bases left between them. Germline V gene sequence: CDR1 MNHNS, CDR2 SASEGT. CDR3 length equals 17 residues. CDR3 amino acids: CASSEASLAGSGNTIYF. The CDR3 bases are TGTGCCAGCAGTGAAGCGTCCCTGGCGGGCTCTGGAAACACCATATATTTT.